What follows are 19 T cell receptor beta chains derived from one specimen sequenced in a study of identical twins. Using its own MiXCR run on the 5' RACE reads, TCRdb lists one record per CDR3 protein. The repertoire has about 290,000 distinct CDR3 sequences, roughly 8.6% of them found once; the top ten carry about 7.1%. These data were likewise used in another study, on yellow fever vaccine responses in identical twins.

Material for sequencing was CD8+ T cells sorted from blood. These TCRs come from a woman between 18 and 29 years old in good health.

The CDR3 reads CASSIPTGAYEQYF. CDR3 nucleotide sequence: TGTGCCAGCAGCATCCCGACAGGCGCCTACGAGCAGTACTTC. The rearrangement uses TRBV7-9 and TRBJ2-7, with D possibly TRBD1 on 6 matching bases. This CDR3 region has 14 residues. Germline assignment: CDR1 SEHNR and CDR2 FQNEAQ (reference sequence). The V gene lost 5 bases and the J gene lost 2 bases, with 13 bases spanning the gap. Based on the CDR3 plus reference TRBV7-9 and TRBJ2-7, the full variable domain is DTGVSQNPRHKITKRGQNVTFRCDPISEHNRLYWYRQTLGQGPEFLTYFQNEAQLEKSRLLSDRFSAERPKGSFSTLEIQRTEQGDSAMYLCASSIPTGAYEQYFGPGTRLTVT.

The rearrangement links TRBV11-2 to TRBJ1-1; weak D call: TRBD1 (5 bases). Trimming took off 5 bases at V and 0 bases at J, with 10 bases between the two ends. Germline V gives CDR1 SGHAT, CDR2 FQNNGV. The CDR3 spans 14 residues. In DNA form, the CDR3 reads TGTGCCAGCAGCACCGGGGGAATGAACACTGAAGCTTTCTTT. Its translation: CASSTGGMNTEAFF.

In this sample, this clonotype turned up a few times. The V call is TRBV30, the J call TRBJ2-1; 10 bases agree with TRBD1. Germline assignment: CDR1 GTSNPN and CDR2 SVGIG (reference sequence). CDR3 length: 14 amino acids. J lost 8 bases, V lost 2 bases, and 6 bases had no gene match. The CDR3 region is CAWSMTGGMDEQFF. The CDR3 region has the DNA TGTGCCTGGAGTATGACAGGGGGCATGGATGAGCAGTTCTTC.

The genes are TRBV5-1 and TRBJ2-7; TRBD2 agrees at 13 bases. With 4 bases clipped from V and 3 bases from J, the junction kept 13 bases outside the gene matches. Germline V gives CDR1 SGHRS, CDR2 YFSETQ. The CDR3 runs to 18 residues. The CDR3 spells CASSLTSGRNIGVYEQYF. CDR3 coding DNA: TGCGCCAGCAGCCTGACTAGCGGGAGGAATATAGGGGTCTACGAGCAGTACTTC.

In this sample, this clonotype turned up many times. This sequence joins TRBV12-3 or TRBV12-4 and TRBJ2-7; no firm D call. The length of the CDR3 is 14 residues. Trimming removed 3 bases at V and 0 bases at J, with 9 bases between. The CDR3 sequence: CASSLVSNSYEQYF. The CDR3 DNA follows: TGTGCCAGCAGTTTGGTGTCTAACTCCTACGAGCAGTACTTC.

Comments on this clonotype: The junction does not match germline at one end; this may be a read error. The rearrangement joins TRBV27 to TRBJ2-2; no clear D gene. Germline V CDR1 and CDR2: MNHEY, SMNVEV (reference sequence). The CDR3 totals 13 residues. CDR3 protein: CTSSLAETGELFF. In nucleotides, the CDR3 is TGTACCAGCAGTTTAGCAGAGACCGGGGAGCTGTTTTTT.

CDR3 coding DNA: TGTGCCAGCAGCCCGGACAGGGGCTACACTGAAGCTTTCTTT. Translation: CASSPDRGYTEAFF. This chain links TRBV3-1 with TRBJ1-1; the match to TRBD1 covers 9 bases. V gave up 4 bases and J gave up 3 bases; unmatched junction bases: 3. The V gene's germline CDR1 is LGHDT and CDR2 YNNKEL (reference sequence). The CDR3 has 14 residues.

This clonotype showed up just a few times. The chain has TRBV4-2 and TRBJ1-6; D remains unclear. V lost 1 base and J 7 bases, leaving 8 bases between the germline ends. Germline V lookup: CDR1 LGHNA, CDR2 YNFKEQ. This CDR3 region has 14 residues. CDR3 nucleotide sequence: TGTGCCAGCAGCCAAGGGTTTCTGAATTCACCCCTCCACTTT. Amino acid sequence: CASSQGFLNSPLHF.

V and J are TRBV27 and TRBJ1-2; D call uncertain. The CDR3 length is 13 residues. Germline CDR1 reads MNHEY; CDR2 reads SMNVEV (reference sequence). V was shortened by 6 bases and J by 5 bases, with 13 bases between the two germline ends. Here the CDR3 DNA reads TGTGCCAGCAGAAAACTCGGGGAGTATGGCTACACCTTC. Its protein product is CASRKLGEYGYTF.

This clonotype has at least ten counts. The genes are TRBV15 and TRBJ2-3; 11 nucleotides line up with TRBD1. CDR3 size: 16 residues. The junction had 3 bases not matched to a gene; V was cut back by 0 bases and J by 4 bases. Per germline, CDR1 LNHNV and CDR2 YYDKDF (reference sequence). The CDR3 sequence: CATSRDRTGGADTQYF. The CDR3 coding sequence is TGTGCCACCAGCAGAGATCGGACAGGGGGCGCAGATACGCAGTATTTT.

CDR3 DNA: TGTGCCACCAGTGATGAAGGTGTAAGGGGCGGAATCTATGGCTACACCTTC. This encodes CATSDEGVRGGIYGYTF. This chain joins TRBV24-1 and TRBJ1-2; possibly TRBD1 for D (5 bases). CDR3 length: 17 amino acids. V was trimmed by 3 bases and J by 4 bases, leaving 20 bases between them. Germline V gene data show CDR1 as KGHDR and CDR2 as SFDVKD.

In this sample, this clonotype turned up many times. CDR3 sequence: CASSENTDTQYF. CDR3 nucleotide sequence: TGCGCCAGCAGCGAAAATACAGATACGCAGTATTTT. V and J are TRBV5-1 and TRBJ2-3; D is uncertain. Germline V CDR1 and CDR2: SGHRS, YFSETQ. V lost 4 bases to trimming and J lost 3 bases, with 6 bases between them. This CDR3 is built from 12 residues.

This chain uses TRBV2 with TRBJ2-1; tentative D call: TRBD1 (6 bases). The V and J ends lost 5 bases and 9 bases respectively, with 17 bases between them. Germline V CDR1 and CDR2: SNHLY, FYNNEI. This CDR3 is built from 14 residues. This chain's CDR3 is CASSPGVFRGEQFF. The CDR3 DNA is TGTGCCAGCAGTCCAGGGGTGTTTCGTGGTGAGCAGTTCTTC.

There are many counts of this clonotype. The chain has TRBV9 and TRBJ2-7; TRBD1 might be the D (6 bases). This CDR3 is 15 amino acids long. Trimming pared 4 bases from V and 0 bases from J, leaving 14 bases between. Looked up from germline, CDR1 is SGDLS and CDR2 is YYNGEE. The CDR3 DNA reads TGTGCCAGCAGCCCAGACCCGGACAGCTCCTACGAGCAGTACTTC. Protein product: CASSPDPDSSYEQYF.

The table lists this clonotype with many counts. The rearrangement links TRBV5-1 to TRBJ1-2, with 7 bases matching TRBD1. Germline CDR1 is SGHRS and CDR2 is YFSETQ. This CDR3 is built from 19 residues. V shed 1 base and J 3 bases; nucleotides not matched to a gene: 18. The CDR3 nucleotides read TGCGCCAGCAGCTTGTTTATAGGGTCCTCGACAGGGACCTACTATGGCTACACCTTC. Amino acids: CASSLFIGSSTGTYYGYTF.

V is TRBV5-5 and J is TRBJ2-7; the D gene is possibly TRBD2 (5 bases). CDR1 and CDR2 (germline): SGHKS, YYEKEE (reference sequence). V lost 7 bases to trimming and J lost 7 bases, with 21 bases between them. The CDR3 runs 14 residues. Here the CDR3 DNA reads TGTGCCAGCGGCCGTAGGGAGCTGGTATATGAGCAGTACTTC. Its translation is CASGRRELVYEQYF.

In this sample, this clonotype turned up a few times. The CDR3 DNA sequence: TGTGCCAGCAGCTTATTGAGATCCGGGACGGTCTACGAGCAGTACTTC. Amino acid sequence: CASSLLRSGTVYEQYF. This chain joins TRBV7-6 and TRBJ2-7, with D perhaps assigned TRBD1 or TRBD2 (5 bases each). Germline-derived CDR1 and CDR2 are SGHVS and FNYEAQ. This CDR3 is 16 amino acids long. The V end lost 2 bases, the J end lost 3 bases, and 17 bases lay between the germline ends.

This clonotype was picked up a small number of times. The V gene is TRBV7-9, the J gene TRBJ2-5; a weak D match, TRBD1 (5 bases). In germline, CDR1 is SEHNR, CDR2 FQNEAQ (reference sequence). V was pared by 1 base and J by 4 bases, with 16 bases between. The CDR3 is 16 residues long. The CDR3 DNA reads TGTGCCAGCAGCTTAGTTCCGCAGGGATTTCTAGAGACCCAGTACTTC. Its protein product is CASSLVPQGFLETQYF. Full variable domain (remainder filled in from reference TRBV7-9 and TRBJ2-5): DTGVSQNPRHKITKRGQNVTFRCDPISEHNRLYWYRQTLGQGPEFLTYFQNEAQLEKSRLLSDRFSAERPKGSFSTLEIQRTEQGDSAMYLCASSLVPQGFLETQYFGPGTRLLVL.

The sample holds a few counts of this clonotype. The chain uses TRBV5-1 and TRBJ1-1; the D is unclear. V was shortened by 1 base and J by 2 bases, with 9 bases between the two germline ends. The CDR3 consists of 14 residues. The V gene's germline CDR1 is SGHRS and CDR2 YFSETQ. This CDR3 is CASSLRTINTEAFF. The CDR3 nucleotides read TGCGCCAGCAGCTTGAGGACGATCAACACTGAAGCTTTCTTT.